This TCR beta chain came from a study of blood T cell repertoires in COVID-19. The repertoire was sequenced with immunoSEQ multiplex PCR; TCRdb's copy has only in-frame clones and lacks some. The sample yields about 350,000 clones, approximately 84% seen once. Residents of about 25 US areas, aged roughly 18 to 89 years, made up the participants. The CDR3 is 17 amino acids. The chain couples TRBV21-1 to TRBJ1-5; the tabulated D call, TRBD1, remains unverified against the DNA. TRBV21-1 is a recognized pseudogene. Sequenced: PBMCs or T cells enriched from blood (not recorded which). This receptor was identified in a woman aged 30 to 39 who had recovered from COVID-19. This CDR3 is CASRVTRGDYSNQPQHF. The DNA for the CDR3 is TGTGCCAGCAGGGTCACCAGGGGCGATTATAGTAATCAGCCCCAGCATTTT.